These 21 T cell receptor beta chains were all obtained from the same sample, sequenced in a study of blood T cells in healthy people across ages (dated by TCRdb to the mid-2010s). Libraries came from 5' RACE. The run used an Illumina HiSeq 2500. A second PCR of roughly 7 to 12 cycles was run with a J-beta primer mix and a sample-barcoded 5' primer. In TCRdb, the public reads were trimmed at Q25 with fastp and aligned with MiXCR, with productive beta chains retained. One record per CDR3 amino acid sequence lists the most common genes and DNA. The sample contains around 900,000 distinct CDR3 sequences, around 54% of them found a single time. Of the sample, 20% to 25% falls within the top ten clones. Specimen: blood. Receptors originate from a woman between 55 and 75 years old in good health.

This chain links TRBV5-6 with TRBJ2-4; D is ambiguous. The J call may be mistaken, given a closer DNA end match to TRBJ2-7. CDR1 is SGHDT, CDR2 YYEEEE, per germline. The CDR3 covers 15 residues. The CDR3 protein is CASSRKPTETYEQYF. CDR3 nucleotide sequence: TGTGCCAGCAGCAGGAAACCGACGGAAACCTACGAGCAGTACTTC.

The chain combines TRBV3-1 with TRBJ2-5; TRBD1 matches at 7 bases. CDR3 length: 15 amino acids. Germline V gene data show CDR1 as LGHDT and CDR2 as YNNKEL (reference sequence). J gave up 5 bases and V 5 bases, and 11 bases lay outside the gene matches. The CDR3 sequence is CASSYYHTGDETQYF. DNA for the CDR3: TGTGCCAGCAGCTATTATCATACAGGGGACGAGACCCAGTACTTC.

J is TRBJ2-3 and V is TRBV9; D call uncertain. This CDR3 region has 12 residues. The germline V gene encodes CDR1 SGDLS and CDR2 YYNGEE. Trimming shortened V by 3 bases and J by 5 bases, and 7 bases separated the two germline ends. The CDR3 spells CASSAEIDTQYF. The CDR3 DNA is TGTGCCAGCAGCGCAGAGATAGATACGCAGTATTTT. The whole variable domain, remainder taken from reference TRBV9 and TRBJ2-3, is DSGVTQTPKHLITATGQRVTLRCSPRSGDLSVYWYQQSLDQGLQFLIQYYNGEERAKGNILERFSAQQFPDLHSELNLSSLELGDSALYFCASSAEIDTQYFGPGTRLTVL.

The J gene is TRBJ1-2, the V gene TRBV4-2; D is unresolved. Trimming took 3 bases from V and 6 from J, leaving 11 bases between them. The germline CDR1 and CDR2 sequences are LGHNA and YNFKEQ. The CDR3 extends over 13 amino acids. In nucleotides, the CDR3 is TGTGCCAGCAGCCAGGTTACAGTAAATGGCTACACCTTC. It is translated as CASSQVTVNGYTF.

A few counts support this clonotype. The rearrangement links TRBV29-1 to TRBJ2-2; D not certain. CDR1 and CDR2 (germline): SQVTM, ANQGSEA. The CDR3 sequence is 15 residues long. V gave up 1 base and J gave up 2 bases, with 11 bases separating them. The CDR3 region is CSVEVGGINTGELFF. CDR3 coding DNA: TGCAGCGTTGAAGTTGGTGGGATTAACACCGGGGAGCTGTTTTTT.

This clonotype was found a few times. The rearrangement joins TRBV4-3 to TRBJ2-5; the match to TRBD1 covers 7 bases. The V segment lost 3 bases and the J segment 2 bases; nucleotides outside the gene matches: 9. This CDR3 comprises 16 residues. Per germline, CDR1 LGHNA and CDR2 YSLEER. The CDR3 sequence: CASSHQLRDSQETQYF. CDR3 coding DNA: TGCGCCAGCAGCCATCAACTCCGGGACAGTCAAGAGACCCAGTACTTC.

This clonotype appeared a single time. This sequence joins TRBV12-3 or TRBV12-4 and TRBJ2-2; TRBD2 agrees at 7 bases. J was trimmed by 7 bases and V by 3 bases; bases with no gene match: 5. This CDR3 is 14 amino acids long. The CDR3: CASSFSAGDGELFF. CDR3 nucleotides: TGTGCCAGCAGTTTCTCTGCGGGAGACGGGGAGCTGTTTTTT.

The sample holds a few counts of this clonotype. The rearrangement joins TRBV4-1 to TRBJ2-5; 15 bases are a match to TRBD2. CDR3 length: 16 amino acids. J was trimmed by 5 bases and V by 5 bases; bases with no gene match: 6. In germline, CDR1 is MGHRA, CDR2 YSYEKL. CDR3 bases: TGCGCCAGCAGCGCGGGACTAGCGGGAGGATTGGAGACCCAGTACTTC. As protein: CASSAGLAGGLETQYF.

In its sample, this clonotype was seen a few times. The chain has TRBV7-7 and TRBJ2-5, with unresolved D. V lost 4 bases and J lost 4, with 13 bases in between. Per germline, CDR1 SSHAT and CDR2 FNYEAQ (reference sequence). This CDR3 is built from 14 residues. As DNA, the CDR3 is TGTGCCAGCAGCTATAAGGGAATGGGAGAGACCCAGTACTTC. Residues: CASSYKGMGETQYF.

This chain joins TRBV27 and TRBJ2-3, with 9 bases identical to TRBD1. Trimming at V came to 3 bases and at J to 4 bases, leaving 8 bases not matched to a gene. Germline V gives CDR1 MNHEY, CDR2 SMNVEV (reference sequence). This CDR3 contains 16 residues. CDR3 sequence: CASSFLGTGRSDTQYF. Written as DNA, the CDR3 is TGTGCCAGCAGTTTTTTAGGGACAGGGAGATCAGATACGCAGTATTTT.

The chain employs TRBV7-6 and TRBJ2-4; D is undetermined. Near its end, the DNA agrees better with TRBJ2-7, so the J call may be wrong. Germline CDR1 is SGHVS and CDR2 is FNYEAQ. The CDR3 covers 13 residues. Written as DNA, the CDR3 is TGTGCCAGCAGCTCGGGTTATACCTACGAGCAGTACTTC. Protein: CASSSGYTYEQYF.

In DNA, the CDR3 is TGTGCCAGCAGATCTGCAGGGGAACGGTCTCAGCCCCAGCATTTT. Protein product: CASRSAGERSQPQHF. The V call is TRBV12-3 or TRBV12-4, the J call TRBJ1-5; D is perhaps TRBD1 (6 bases). The CDR3 sequence is 15 residues long. The V end lost 6 bases, the J end lost 6 bases, and 18 bases lay between the germline ends.

The chain links TRBV6-5 to TRBJ2-7; 8 bases agree with TRBD2. J lost 4 bases, V lost 0 bases, and 8 bases had no gene match. This CDR3 comprises 16 residues. Germline CDR1 MNHEY, CDR2 SVGAGI. The DNA of the CDR3 is TGTGCCAGCAGTTACTCTGGGACGAGCGGGAGTTACGAGCAGTACTTC. It specifies CASSYSGTSGSYEQYF.

V is TRBV4-2 and J is TRBJ2-1, with D unclear. Trimming left V 0 bases short and J 7 bases short, with 10 bases between. The CDR3 has 14 residues. CDR1 and CDR2 from the germline V gene are LGHNA and YNFKEQ. The CDR3 protein is CASSQEPHSNEQFF. The CDR3 coding sequence is TGTGCCAGCAGCCAAGAACCACATAGTAATGAGCAGTTCTTC.

J is TRBJ2-1 and V is TRBV4-1, with a possible D match to TRBD2 (5 bases). The V end lost 2 bases, the J end lost 2 bases, and 16 bases lay between the germline ends. The CDR3 sequence is 17 residues long. Germline V gene lookup returns CDR1 MGHRA and CDR2 YSYEKL. In DNA form, the CDR3 reads TGCGCCAGCAGCCAATGGGTCGGGCTAGCAGCCTACAATGAGCAGTTCTTC. Protein sequence: CASSQWVGLAAYNEQFF.

This clonotype turned up a few times. The chain recombines TRBV4-1 with TRBJ2-1; possibly TRBD2 for D (6 bases). The V gene lost 1 base and the J gene lost 4 bases, with 20 bases spanning the gap. Germline V gene data show CDR1 as MGHRA and CDR2 as YSYEKL. The CDR3 runs 18 residues. The CDR3 DNA reads TGCGCCAGCAGCCAAGTGGAACCCCGGGACTTCGCTTACAATGAGCAGTTCTTC. Amino acids: CASSQVEPRDFAYNEQFF.

This clonotype was counted a single time. The genes are TRBV15 and TRBJ2-7; D call uncertain. Trimming cost V 1 base and J 3 bases, with 13 bases left between them. Per germline, CDR1 LNHNV and CDR2 YYDKDF (reference sequence). This CDR3 has 15 amino acids. The CDR3 reads CATSRGPGSHYEQYF. The CDR3 nucleotides are TGTGCCACCAGCAGAGGTCCTGGCAGCCACTACGAGCAGTACTTC.

A few counts support this clonotype. V usage is TRBV20-1 and J usage is TRBJ2-3; no firm D call. V dropped 5 bases and J dropped 2 bases, with 11 bases sitting between them. Germline V gives CDR1 DFQATT, CDR2 SNEGSKA (reference sequence). This CDR3 contains 13 residues. This CDR3 is CSASVFSTDTQYF. The CDR3 DNA sequence: TGCAGTGCTTCGGTGTTTTCCACAGATACGCAGTATTTT.

The chain has TRBV24-1 and TRBJ2-4; the D is unclear. V lost 11 bases to trimming and J lost 0 bases, with 7 bases between them. This CDR3 is built from 12 residues. Germline CDR1 is KGHDR and CDR2 is SFDVKD. The CDR3 region is CAKILAKNIQYF. Written as DNA, the CDR3 is TGTGCCAAGATACTAGCCAAAAACATTCAGTACTTC.

The V gene is TRBV6-5, the J gene TRBJ1-2; possibly TRBD1 for D (5 bases). Deletions cut 6 bases from V and 7 bases from J, with 15 bases between. The length of the CDR3 is 13 residues. Germline lookup yields CDR1 MNHEY and CDR2 SVGAGI. The CDR3 spells CASSRVDAGGYTF. CDR3 DNA: TGTGCCAGCAGCAGGGTGGATGCGGGTGGCTACACCTTC.

The gene calls are TRBV10-3 and TRBJ2-1; maybe TRBD2 (5 bases). V dropped 6 bases and J dropped 9 bases, with 15 bases sitting between them. Germline-derived CDR1 and CDR2 are ENHRY and SYGVKD. The CDR3 consists of 13 residues. CDR3 nucleotides: TGTGCCATCAGGGTCAAGGAGGCCCTTGAGCAGTTCTTC. This translates into CAIRVKEALEQFF.